This TCR beta chain was recorded in a study of T cells expressing NK-cell markers (TCRdb year 2020). With respect to the entire study: TCR beta-chain repertoires were profiled in sorted CD3+CD56+NKG2C+, CD3+CD56+NKG2C- and CD3+CD56-NKG2C+ T-cell subsets from several donors. The study sequenced eight donors, all healthy volunteers chosen at random: three men and five women. Among the eight sequenced donors, seven were HCMV-seropositive and one was HCMV-seronegative. Sequencing of the libraries produced 2 x 150 bp reads on Illumina HiSeq 2000/2500, MiSeq or NextSeq.

Instrument on record: Illumina HiSeq 2000. TCR beta cDNA libraries were made by 5'RACE template switching that added a universal primer site and unique molecular identifiers. cDNA synthesis was primed from the TCR beta constant segment, followed by two successive PCR amplification steps. The source study handled its data this way. MIGEC handled demultiplexing of the reads and grouping by UMI, while MiTCR was used to assemble and quantify clonotypes. To remove erroneous sequences, TCR cDNA sequences were retained only when supported by two or more reads. The tcR package was used for downstream repertoire analysis, with clonotypes matched between fractions based on CDR3 nucleotide sequence plus V segment. VDJmatch was used to annotate antigen specificity against VDJdb, with one amino acid substitution in CDR3 allowed. TCRdb reprocessed the reads and assigns one entry to each CDR3 protein sequence, leaving out DNA. For this entry, the V and J calls and clone size follow TCRdb and not the study's own pipeline. The table of this sample itemizes about 460,000 distinct CDR3 sequences. In total, the top ten clones hold 1.4% to 1.5% of the sample.

CDR1 and CDR2 are drawn from the germline V gene (reference sequence): SEHNR, FQNEAQ. Its CDR3 holds 17 amino acids, cysteine through phenylalanine. Only the protein is available. With regard to this clonotype: Its binding antigen is unknown.

Overall study results and their limits: Whether the expanded NKG2C-expressing T cell clones were specific for HCMV antigens was left unclear. In six donors, the dominant CD3+CD56+NKG2C+ clonotypes were among the top 10 CD8+ clonotypes and accounted for about 1.0-7.0% of CD8+ T cells. Those dominant clonotypes were again the most abundant among CD3+CD56-NKG2C+ cells in a few donors, at about 25-65%.

To determine HCMV serostatus, a commercial ELISA kit was used to detect HCMV-specific IgG in serum. Peripheral blood mononuclear cells were isolated from blood by Ficoll density gradient centrifugation. The sequence was collected from a woman aged 50 to 65 in good health. Donor details come from another sample of the same person, matched by shared clones. The sample was blood T cells: a sorted CD56 or NKG2C T cell subset, CD4+ or CD8+ T cells, or bulk PBMC T cells (not recorded which). This chain is built from TRBV7-9 and TRBJ2-2; the TCRdb call, TRBD1, lacks DNA for checking. The CDR3 in this case is CASSFERGTGHTGELFF.